The 20 T cell receptor beta chains presented below share a single source sample, sequenced in a study of shared clonotypes between healthy human individuals. The repertoire was sequenced with immunoSEQ multiplex PCR; TCRdb's copy has only in-frame clones and lacks some. The data show approximately 640,000 clones, about 78% seen once. The sample comprised memory CD4+ T cells sorted from blood. Described subset: CD45RA-negative fraction. Receptor source: a woman in her 30s in good health.

This clone was seen once. CDR3 region: CSVRQGARETQYF. CDR3 in DNA: TGCAGCGTCCGACAGGGGGCCAGGGAGACCCAGTACTTC. The genes are TRBV29-1 and TRBJ2-5; TRBD1 matches 10 bases. The CDR3 runs to 13 residues. The germline V gene has CDR1 SQVTM and CDR2 ANQGSEA. J lost 5 bases, V lost 6 bases, and 6 bases had no gene match.

This chain joins TRBV4-1 and TRBJ2-2; D unresolved. The CDR3 length is 17 residues. Trimming left V 0 bases short and J 3 bases short, with 14 bases between. The germline V gene has CDR1 MGHRA and CDR2 YSYEKL. CDR3 nucleotide sequence: TGCGCCAGCAGCCAAGATCAAGGGTCCCCAGACACCGGGGAGCTGTTTTTT. The encoded protein is CASSQDQGSPDTGELFF.

This clone appeared a single time. The chain has TRBV30 and TRBJ1-2; 8 bases match TRBD1. V shed 3 bases and J 1 base; nucleotides not matched to a gene: 4. From germline, CDR1 is GTSNPN and CDR2 SVGIG (reference sequence). The CDR3 runs to 14 residues. The CDR3 here is CAWRDRVFNYGYTF. The CDR3, as DNA: TGTGCCTGGAGGGACAGGGTATTTAACTATGGCTACACCTTC.

This clone was detected ten times or more. The V and J genes are TRBV19 and TRBJ2-1; 8 bases fit TRBD2. Trimming removed 4 bases from V and 0 bases from J; junction bases left unmatched: 2. Germline V gene lookup returns CDR1 LNHDA and CDR2 SQIVND (reference sequence). This CDR3 has 15 amino acids. The CDR3 loop reads CASSTGTSSYNEQFF. DNA of the CDR3: TGTGCCAGTAGTACCGGGACTAGCTCCTACAATGAGCAGTTCTTC.

Remarks on this clone: This sample includes further DNA sequences coding for the same CDR3. The chain's CDR3 is CASSAGYTEAFF. As DNA, the CDR3 is TGTGCCAGCAGTGCAGGCTACACTGAAGCTTTCTTT. The chain couples TRBV2 to TRBJ1-1, with no clear D. In germline, CDR1 is SNHLY, CDR2 FYNNEI. V gave up 4 bases and J gave up 3 bases, with 6 bases separating them. This CDR3 is 12 amino acids long. Using reference TRBV2 and TRBJ1-1 for the parts outside the CDR3, the full variable domain is EPEVTQTPSHQVTQMGQEVILRCVPISNHLYFYWYRQILGQKVEFLVSFYNNEISEKSEIFDDQFSVERPDGSNFTLKIRSTKLEDSAMYFCASSAGYTEAFFGQGTRLTVV.

The J gene is TRBJ2-4, the V gene TRBV2; a weak D match, TRBD2 (6 bases). CDR1 and CDR2 from the germline V gene are SNHLY and FYNNEI. This CDR3 has 12 residues. The V and J ends lost 7 bases and 6 bases respectively, with 10 bases between them. The CDR3 reads CASTGVGNIQYF. The CDR3 DNA follows: TGTGCCAGCACGGGAGTAGGAAACATTCAGTACTTC.

V usage is TRBV6-5 and J usage is TRBJ1-5; TRBD1 is a possible D gene (5 bases). V was pared by 5 bases and J by 1 base, with 9 bases between. CDR3 length: 14 residues. CDR1 MNHEY and CDR2 SVGAGI come from the germline V gene. The CDR3 DNA follows: TGTGCCAGCAGTCTTCGGGACAGCAATCAGCCCCAGCATTTT. Translated, it gives CASSLRDSNQPQHF.

The table lists this clone with a few counts. The chain employs TRBV4-2 and TRBJ1-3, with a tentative D call TRBD1 (6 bases). V was shortened by 4 bases and J by 4 bases, with 20 bases between the two germline ends. The CDR3 totals 17 residues. Germline values: CDR1 LGHNA, CDR2 YNFKEQ. In DNA, the CDR3 is TGTGCCAGCAGCCCTAAGGGGGAGGCCGGCGGAGGAAACACCATATATTTT. Protein sequence: CASSPKGEAGGGNTIYF.

Regarding this clone: The sample contains more than one DNA sequence encoding this CDR3. The chain is built from TRBV18 and TRBJ1-3; tentative D call: TRBD1 (5 bases). Trimming stripped 4 bases from V and 0 bases from J, with 7 bases between. Germline V CDR1 and CDR2: KGHSH, LQKENI. The CDR3 contains 14 residues. The DNA of the CDR3 is TGTGCCAGCTCACGGGACTACTCTGGAAACACCATATATTTT. It specifies CASSRDYSGNTIYF.

V is TRBV2 and J is TRBJ2-3, with D hard to call. This CDR3 is 13 amino acids long. The V gene's germline CDR1 is SNHLY and CDR2 FYNNEI. Trimming removed 4 bases at V and 1 base at J, with 6 bases between. CDR3 region: CASSAWGTDTQYF. In nucleotides, the CDR3 is TGTGCCAGCAGTGCCTGGGGCACAGATACGCAGTATTTT.

The chain has TRBV11-2 and TRBJ2-2, with TRBD1 identical over 11 bases. CDR3 length: 19 amino acids. The junction had 12 bases not matched to a gene; V was cut back by 0 bases and J by 6 bases. The V gene's germline CDR1 is SGHAT and CDR2 FQNNGV. CDR3 bases: TGTGCCAGCAGCTTAGACCCCCCAGGTTGGACAGGGGGCTCCGGGGAGCTGTTTTTT. Its protein is CASSLDPPGWTGGSGELFF.

V usage is TRBV19 and J usage is TRBJ2-3, with D perhaps TRBD1 (6 bases). CDR3 size: 17 residues. From germline, CDR1 is LNHDA and CDR2 SQIVND (reference sequence). Trimming pared 1 base from V and 0 bases from J, leaving 14 bases between. DNA of the CDR3: TGTGCCAGTAGTATAGGACAGGCCTCCCCTAGCACAGATACGCAGTATTTT. As protein: CASSIGQASPSTDTQYF.

The rearrangement uses TRBV7-9 and TRBJ1-1; D is possibly TRBD1 (5 bases). Germline lookup yields CDR1 SEHNR and CDR2 FQNEAQ (reference sequence). V was clipped by 8 bases and J by 11 bases, with 18 bases between them. This CDR3 region has 12 residues. The DNA of the CDR3 is TGTGCCAGCTTCACCGGGACCAGGAGGGCTTTCTTT. Translated: CASFTGTRRAFF. The full variable domain, in which reference TRBV7-9 and TRBJ1-1 provide the parts outside the CDR3, is DTGVSQNPRHKITKRGQNVTFRCDPISEHNRLYWYRQTLGQGPEFLTYFQNEAQLEKSRLLSDRFSAERPKGSFSTLEIQRTEQGDSAMYLCASFTGTRRAFFGQGTRLTVV.

The chain uses TRBV5-6 and TRBJ1-5; 8 nucleotides align to TRBD1. CDR1 is SGHDT and CDR2 is YYEEEE in the germline V gene. The trim removed 6 bases at V and 2 bases at J, leaving 10 bases unmatched. This CDR3 is 16 amino acids long. The CDR3 is CASNFQGAGGNQPQHF. In nucleotides, the CDR3 is TGTGCCAGCAACTTCCAGGGGGCCGGGGGCAATCAGCCCCAGCATTTT.

This rearrangement joins TRBV6-9 to TRBJ1-5, with TRBD1 matching over 9 bases. The CDR3 is 18 residues long. Germline V gene lookup returns CDR1 MNHGY and CDR2 SVAAGI. The junction had 13 bases not matched to a gene; V was cut back by 7 bases and J by 0 bases. The CDR3 DNA reads TGTGCCAGCACCAAAGACAGGGGGGTAACTTATAGCAATCAGCCCCAGCATTTT. Its translation: CASTKDRGVTYSNQPQHF.

This chain uses TRBV4-1 with TRBJ2-7, with D tentatively TRBD2 (5 bases). Between the trimmed V and J ends, which lost 3 bases and 0 bases, there was a span of 15 bases. Germline CDR1 and CDR2: MGHRA and YSYEKL. This CDR3 is 16 amino acids long. In nucleotides, the CDR3 is TGCGCCAGCAGCCACTTCTTAGCGTCGAGCTCCTACGAGCAGTACTTC. Its protein is CASSHFLASSSYEQYF.

The chain employs TRBV2 and TRBJ1-3; D is uncertain. The V gene's germline CDR1 is SNHLY and CDR2 FYNNEI. V was clipped by 2 bases and J by 0 bases, with 8 bases between them. This CDR3 contains 15 residues. The CDR3 loop is CASSERSFSGNTIYF. The CDR3 coding sequence is TGTGCCAGCAGTGAAAGGAGCTTCTCTGGAAACACCATATATTTT.

The chain couples TRBV27 to TRBJ2-3; no clear D. Germline-derived CDR1 and CDR2 are MNHEY and SMNVEV (reference sequence). The CDR3 length is 12 residues. V was shortened by 5 bases and J by 1 base, with 4 bases between the two germline ends. The CDR3 DNA follows: TGTGCCAGCAGTACAGGCACAGATACGCAGTATTTT. It codes for CASSTGTDTQYF.

This clone appeared a single time. The chain carries TRBV6-1 and TRBJ1-2, with D possibly TRBD1 on 5 matching bases. V was trimmed by 8 bases and J by 0 bases, leaving 10 bases between them. CDR3 size: 13 residues. The germline V gene encodes CDR1 MNHNS and CDR2 SASEGT. CDR3 sequence reads: CASHRQANYGYTF. In DNA, the CDR3 is TGTGCCAGCCACAGGCAGGCTAACTATGGCTACACCTTC.

This clone came up a few times. V usage is TRBV7-8 and J usage is TRBJ1-4; TRBD1 matches 8 bases. CDR1 is SGHVS and CDR2 is FQNEAQ in the germline V gene. The CDR3 covers 16 residues. The trim removed 5 bases at V and 7 bases at J, leaving 12 bases unmatched. The CDR3 loop is CASSTRRQGAVEKLFF. As DNA, the CDR3 is TGTGCCAGCAGCACACGGAGGCAGGGGGCTGTTGAAAAACTGTTTTTT.